These 13 T cell receptor beta chains share one sample of origin, sequenced in a study of radiotherapy plus CTLA-4 blockade in lung cancer. Generated by immunoSEQ multiplex PCR, the TCRdb table keeps only in-frame clones and is missing some. The table shows about 68,000 clones, with roughly 85% occurring only once. This specimen was peripheral blood, taken from a patient treated with radiotherapy plus ipilimumab. The receptors stem from a human donor with non-small cell lung cancer who had a complete response to radiotherapy plus ipilimumab.

This clone was observed a handful of times. The V gene is TRBV7-9, the J gene TRBJ2-3, with D tentatively TRBD2 (6 bases). There are 16 residues in the CDR3. Trimming took off 4 bases at V and 0 bases at J, with 14 bases between the two ends. In germline, CDR1 is SEHNR, CDR2 FQNEAQ (reference sequence). As DNA, the CDR3 is TGTGCCAGCAGCTACGCTAATCGGGGGAGCACAGATACGCAGTATTTT. It specifies CASSYANRGSTDTQYF. Supplemented by reference TRBV7-9 and TRBJ2-3, the full variable domain reads DTGVSQNPRHKITKRGQNVTFRCDPISEHNRLYWYRQTLGQGPEFLTYFQNEAQLEKSRLLSDRFSAERPKGSFSTLEIQRTEQGDSAMYLCASSYANRGSTDTQYFGPGTRLTVL.

Here the CDR3 reads CASRQGQGKSEAFF. In nucleotides, the CDR3 is TGTGCCAGCAGACAGGGACAGGGTAAGAGTGAAGCTTTCTTT. The chain uses TRBV6-5 and TRBJ1-1; TRBD1 aligns across 9 bases. The V gene end was trimmed by 6 bases and the J gene end by 7 bases; junction bases not matched to a gene: 9. In germline, CDR1 is MNHEY, CDR2 SVGAGI. This CDR3 is built from 14 residues.

J is TRBJ2-5 and V is TRBV29-1, with TRBD1 identical over 9 bases. The ends lost 7 bases at V and 4 bases at J; junction bases unmatched: 4. Germline V gene lookup returns CDR1 SQVTM and CDR2 ANQGSEA. The CDR3 loop spans 12 amino acids. The DNA of the CDR3 is TGCAGCGCCGGGACAGGGTTAGAGACCCAGTACTTC. It is translated as CSAGTGLETQYF.

This chain uses TRBV28 with TRBJ1-1; maybe TRBD1 (6 bases). Looked up from germline, CDR1 is MDHEN and CDR2 is SYDVKM. Trimming removed 6 bases from V and 2 bases from J, with 13 bases in between. The CDR3 loop spans 14 amino acids. CDR3 bases: TGTGCCAGCAGCGAACCCGGGACAAACACTGAAGCTTTCTTT. The encoded protein is CASSEPGTNTEAFF.

This chain links TRBV7-9 with TRBJ1-2, with TRBD1 as a possible D gene (5 bases). Germline lookup yields CDR1 SEHNR and CDR2 FQNEAQ (reference sequence). V was shortened by 2 bases and J by 6 bases, with 13 bases between the two germline ends. The CDR3 sequence is 14 residues long. CDR3 DNA sequence: TGTGCCAGCAGCTTACGGGGCCCCAGGGATGGCTACACCTTC. As protein: CASSLRGPRDGYTF.

The V and J genes are TRBV5-1 and TRBJ1-1; TRBD1 is a possible D gene (5 bases). CDR3 length: 17 amino acids. Germline CDR1 SGHRS, CDR2 YFSETQ. V lost 0 bases, J lost 0 bases, and 15 bases lay in between. The CDR3 DNA follows: TGCGCCAGCAGCTTGGCCGGATCTACAGGCCTGAACACTGAAGCTTTCTTT. This gives the protein CASSLAGSTGLNTEAFF.

The V call is TRBV7-2, the J call TRBJ2-2, with 9 bases fitting TRBD1. The J segment lost 4 bases and the V segment lost 5 bases, leaving 11 bases of the junction unmatched. Germline V lookup: CDR1 SGHTA, CDR2 FQGNSA. This CDR3 is built from 17 residues. As DNA, the CDR3 is TGTGCCAGCAGCAAGGATGGGGACAGGGCCTCCACCGGGGAGCTGTTTTTT. Protein product: CASSKDGDRASTGELFF.

This chain links TRBV18 with TRBJ2-2; TRBD1 aligns across 8 bases. CDR1 is KGHSH, CDR2 LQKENI, per germline. J gave up 6 bases and V 3 bases, and 9 bases lay outside the gene matches. This CDR3 comprises 16 residues. CDR3 loop: CASSPPPTGVAGELFF. CDR3 bases: TGTGCCAGCTCACCCCCCCCGACAGGGGTGGCCGGGGAGCTGTTTTTT.

This chain uses TRBV11-3 with TRBJ1-1, with a possible D match to TRBD1 (5 bases). CDR3 length: 13 amino acids. Trimming took off 3 bases at V and 13 bases at J, with 18 bases between the two ends. The germline CDR1 and CDR2 sequences are SGHNT and YENEEA. The CDR3 nucleotides are TGTGCCAGCAGCTTGATCCGGGACCCGCGAGTTTTCTTT. It codes for CASSLIRDPRVFF.

The chain combines TRBV19 with TRBJ1-2; TRBD1 might be the D (6 bases). Trimming shortened V by 6 bases and J by 8 bases, and 16 bases separated the two germline ends. CDR1 and CDR2 from the germline V gene are LNHDA and SQIVND (reference sequence). This CDR3 spans 13 amino acids. Written as DNA, the CDR3 is TGTGCCAGTAGAGATCCGGGACAAGGAGGCTACACCTTC. This gives the protein CASRDPGQGGYTF.

The chain combines TRBV9 with TRBJ2-2; D possibly corresponds to TRBD1 (6 bases). The germline V gene encodes CDR1 SGDLS and CDR2 YYNGEE. V lost 0 bases and J 4 bases, leaving 10 bases between the germline ends. CDR3 length: 15 amino acids. CDR3 DNA: TGTGCCAGCAGCGTAGTAGGGGGACCCACCGGGGAGCTGTTTTTT. It translates to CASSVVGGPTGELFF.

The gene calls are TRBV5-4 and TRBJ2-4; D is tentatively TRBD1 or TRBD2 (5 bases each). This CDR3 comprises 15 residues. V lost 0 bases and J lost 6, with 13 bases in between. CDR1 and CDR2 (germline): SGHNT, YYREEE (reference sequence). CDR3 sequence (DNA): TGTGCCAGCAGCTTGGCCGGGACCATGGGAAACATTCAGTACTTC. It encodes CASSLAGTMGNIQYF.

In the case of this clone: The same CDR3 arises from other DNA sequences in this sample as well. V usage is TRBV30 and J usage is TRBJ1-5; TRBD1 agrees at 7 bases. Trimming removed 3 bases from V and 11 bases from J; junction bases left unmatched: 10. The germline gives CDR1 GTSNPN, CDR2 SVGIG (reference sequence). The CDR3 loop spans 13 amino acids. The CDR3 sequence is CAWSLGQEKAQHF. DNA of the CDR3: TGTGCCTGGAGCCTTGGACAGGAAAAGGCCCAGCATTTT. Full variable domain (outside the CDR3, taken from reference TRBV30 and TRBJ1-5): SQTIHQWPATLVQPVGSPLSLECTVEGTSNPNLYWYRQAAGRGLQLLFYSVGIGQISSEVPQNLSASRPQDRQFILSSKKLLLSDSGFYLCAWSLGQEKAQHFGDGTRLSIL.